This T cell receptor (beta chain) was documented in a study of identical twins. Remarks on this clonotype: The antigen remains undetermined.

Healthy Caucasians alone served as donors. General study points: For out-of-frame beta sequences, excess twin sharing was weaker.

Addition of a universal primer site occurred through template switching, and cDNA carried unique molecular identifiers. TCRdb passed the 5' RACE reads through MiXCR, listing each CDR3 protein once. The sample contains around 650,000 distinct CDR3 sequences, about 7% of which appear only once. Germline CDR1 is MNHEY and CDR2 is SVGEGT. V dropped 10 bases and J dropped 0 bases, with 16 bases sitting between them. The CDR3 totals 14 residues. Separately, the same data were catalogued under a study of yellow fever vaccine responses in identical twins. That paper notes: Reportedly, twins' vaccine T cell responses looked partly convergent and partly personalized.

The specimen sequenced was PBMCs. This sequence joins TRBV6-2 or TRBV6-3 and TRBJ2-7, with D hard to call. The receptor was isolated from a young woman in good health. DNA of the CDR3: TGTGCCACCTTGCTCGGCGGCAGCTCCTACGAGCAGTACTTC. Translating gives CATLLGGSSYEQYF.